Included here is one T cell receptor (beta chain) sequence, with context. The CDR3 covers 13 residues. Germline CDR1 SGHAT, CDR2 FQNNGV. V was pared by 4 bases and J by 5 bases, with 11 bases between. Researchers collected 9 to 10 milliliters of peripheral blood from every single donor. The sample comes from a study of blood T cells in healthy people across ages. The overall study: About one barcoded beta molecule per two T cells came from capture by template switching.

A second PCR of 7 to 11 cycles used a sample-barcoded 5' primer and a J-beta primer mix. Each cDNA was tagged by a template-switch adaptor containing 12 random nucleotides. From the 5' RACE reads, TCRdb called clonotypes with MiXCR, one entry per CDR3 protein. The data hold about 1.1 million distinct CDR3 sequences, with roughly two fifths observed a single time. This chain joins TRBV11-2 and TRBJ2-5; possibly TRBD2 for D (6 bases). The TCR comes from a man between 18 and 29 years old in good health. The sequencing input was blood. CDR3 in DNA: TGTGCCAGCAGCTGGGACTCTCGGGAGACCCAGTACTTC. This gives the protein CASSWDSRETQYF.